A single sample gave rise to the 29 T cell receptor beta chains below, sequenced in a study of T cell repertoires in cytomegalovirus infection (dated by TCRdb to about 2019). The run used an Illumina HiSeq 1500. TCRdb applied fastp at Q25 and MiXCR to the public reads, then kept only in-frame beta chains. Rows with a matching CDR3 protein are joined into one entry that keeps the most common DNA and genes. The sample includes approximately 990,000 distinct CDR3 sequences, with approximately 31% observed a single time. The ten top clones hold 13% of the sample. The antigens of these receptors remain unknown. The treatment or condition label corresponds to: in vitro stimulation with specific CMV peptide epitopes to enrich CMV-specific T cells. Sample: cultured CD8+ T cells from PBMCs, taken from culture after CMV antigen stimulation. The receptors were gathered from a human donor in good health (CMV status not recorded). Some clones in this sample may be carry-over from other donors' samples.

This clonotype was seen a few times. The chain recombines TRBV7-8 with TRBJ2-7, with D uncertain. The length of the CDR3 is 12 residues. Germline CDR1 SGHVS, CDR2 FQNEAQ. Trimming took off 5 bases at V and 5 bases at J, with 10 bases between the two ends. The CDR3 reads CASSSFNDEQYF. The CDR3 bases are TGTGCCAGCAGCAGTTTTAATGACGAGCAGTACTTC. The whole variable domain, remainder taken from reference TRBV7-8 and TRBJ2-7, is GAGVSQSPRYKVAKRGQDVALRCDPISGHVSLFWYQQALGQGPEFLTYFQNEAQLDKSGLPSDRFFAERPEGSVSTLKIQRTQQEDSAVYLCASSSFNDEQYFGPGTRLTVT.

For the CDR3, the DNA is TGTGCCAGCAGTTCCTTGGGAGTAGCTCAGCCCCAGCATTTT. Translation: CASSSLGVAQPQHF. The chain carries TRBV27 and TRBJ1-5, with D unresolved. Germline CDR1 reads MNHEY; CDR2 reads SMNVEV (reference sequence). V lost 4 bases to trimming and J lost 6 bases, with 13 bases between them. The CDR3 length is 14 residues.

The chain uses TRBV4-1 and TRBJ2-5, with 8 bases identical to TRBD2. The V gene's germline CDR1 is MGHRA and CDR2 YSYEKL. Trimming cost V 4 bases and J 3 bases; bases outside gene matches: 10. This CDR3 contains 16 residues. CDR3 sequence: CASSPGGSSGEETQYF. The CDR3 nucleotides are TGCGCCAGCAGCCCGGGGGGGTCTAGCGGTGAAGAGACCCAGTACTTC.

This clonotype showed up just a few times. The rearrangement uses TRBV6-6 and TRBJ1-2; the D gene is possibly TRBD1 (5 bases). Trimming stripped 1 base from V and 2 bases from J, with 14 bases between. There are 16 residues in the CDR3. Germline V lookup: CDR1 MNHNY, CDR2 SVGAGI (reference sequence). The CDR3 loop reads CASSYLGGKGNYGYTF. For the CDR3, the DNA is TGTGCCAGCAGTTACTTGGGGGGGAAGGGAAACTATGGCTACACCTTC.

The sample holds a few counts of this clonotype. V and J are TRBV6-6 and TRBJ2-5; 14 nucleotides match TRBD2. CDR3 length equals 17 residues. Germline assignment: CDR1 MNHNY and CDR2 SVGAGI (reference sequence). Unmatched junction bases numbered 11, after V lost 6 bases and J lost 5 bases. The CDR3 sequence: CASRTGLAGEPGETQYF. The DNA for the CDR3 is TGTGCCAGCAGGACGGGACTAGCGGGGGAACCTGGGGAGACCCAGTACTTC.

The sample holds a few counts of this clonotype. V usage is TRBV19 and J usage is TRBJ2-1, with TRBD1 matching over 7 bases. Losses at the gene ends were 0 bases for V and 5 bases for J; bases not matched to a gene: 10. The CDR3 loop spans 17 amino acids. Germline assignment: CDR1 LNHDA and CDR2 SQIVND (reference sequence). The DNA for the CDR3 is TGTGCCAGTAGTATAGACCCGACAGGGCTTTTCAACAATGAGCAGTTCTTC. Its protein product is CASSIDPTGLFNNEQFF.

The chain uses TRBV28 and TRBJ1-3, with D unresolved. The CDR3 has 16 residues. Germline lookup yields CDR1 MDHEN and CDR2 SYDVKM. V lost 2 bases and J 0 bases, leaving 11 bases between the germline ends. The CDR3 reads CASSLVLEDSGNTIYF. DNA of the CDR3: TGTGCCAGCAGTTTAGTTCTGGAGGACTCTGGAAACACCATATATTTT.

The rearrangement uses TRBV12-3 or TRBV12-4 and TRBJ2-7; the match to TRBD1 covers 9 bases. The CDR3 extends over 15 amino acids. With 5 bases clipped from V and 4 bases from J, the junction kept 9 bases outside the gene matches. The CDR3 region has the DNA TGTGCCAGCAGTCTCCTCGGGACAGGGAGGTACGAGCAGTACGTC. Its translation: CASSLLGTGRYEQYV.

J is TRBJ2-1 and V is TRBV7-6; 9 positions agree with TRBD2. Germline lookup yields CDR1 SGHVS and CDR2 FNYEAQ. J gave up 0 bases and V 3 bases, and 6 bases lay outside the gene matches. The CDR3 consists of 17 residues. The CDR3 here is CASSFLAGGVSYNEQFF. CDR3 sequence (DNA): TGTGCCAGCAGCTTTCTGGCGGGGGGGGTCTCCTACAATGAGCAGTTCTTC.

V and J are TRBV3-1 and TRBJ2-4; no clear D gene. CDR3 size: 13 residues. Germline assignment: CDR1 LGHDT and CDR2 YNNKEL (reference sequence). The V gene lost 1 base and the J gene lost 8 bases, with 9 bases spanning the gap. The chain's CDR3 is CASSQVQSDIQYF. The CDR3 bases are TGTGCCAGCAGCCAAGTCCAAAGTGACATTCAGTACTTC. The entire variable domain, with the rest obtained from reference TRBV3-1 and TRBJ2-4, is as follows: DTAVSQTPKYLVTQMGNDKSIKCEQNLGHDTMYWYKQDSKKFLKIMFSYNNKELIINETVPNRFSPKSPDKAHLNLHINSLELGDSAVYFCASSQVQSDIQYFGAGTRLSVL.

This chain links TRBV7-9 with TRBJ1-1; 10 bases line up with TRBD1. The trim removed 5 bases at V and 5 bases at J, leaving 8 bases unmatched. The CDR3 runs 15 residues. Germline CDR1 is SEHNR and CDR2 is FQNEAQ (reference sequence). The CDR3 loop reads CASSPLGGQGTEAFF. The CDR3, as DNA: TGTGCCAGCAGCCCCCTGGGGGGACAGGGGACTGAAGCTTTCTTT.

This clonotype came up a few times. V is TRBV29-1 and J is TRBJ2-3; D gene unclear. The CDR3 consists of 12 residues. Trimming stripped 4 bases from V and 4 bases from J, with 9 bases between. Germline-derived CDR1 and CDR2 are SQVTM and ANQGSEA. The CDR3 DNA is TGCAGCGTTGCGATCAGTCCAGATACGCAGTATTTT. Encoded protein: CSVAISPDTQYF.

This clonotype was detected many times. The CDR3 loop reads CASSLQRGPNYEQYV. The CDR3 nucleotides are TGTGCCAGCAGCTTACAGCGGGGGCCCAACTACGAGCAGTACGTC. The chain carries TRBV7-8 and TRBJ2-7; TRBD2 matches 8 bases. V shed 2 bases, J shed 3 bases, and the junction held 6 bases outside the gene matches. CDR3 size: 15 residues. CDR1 is SGHVS and CDR2 is FQNEAQ in the germline V gene.

This clonotype was observed a handful of times. This rearrangement joins TRBV10-3 to TRBJ2-3; 7 nucleotides agree with TRBD2. V was clipped by 6 bases and J by 1 base; unmatched bases: 7. Germline values: CDR1 ENHRY, CDR2 SYGVKD. The CDR3 runs 15 residues. The CDR3: CAIREYRGGTDTQYF. CDR3 coding DNA: TGTGCCATCAGGGAATACCGGGGGGGCACAGATACGCAGTATTTT.

CDR3 in DNA: TGTGCCAGCAGCGCGGACGGATACTACGAGCAGTACTTC. As protein: CASSADGYYEQYF. The J gene is TRBJ2-7, the V gene TRBV7-9, with D unclear. This CDR3 spans 13 amino acids. Looked up from germline, CDR1 is SEHNR and CDR2 is FQNEAQ (reference sequence). Trimming took off 5 bases at V and 3 bases at J, with 11 bases between the two ends.

The V call is TRBV7-9, the J call TRBJ2-7; D is unresolved. Germline CDR1 reads SEHNR; CDR2 reads FQNEAQ (reference sequence). Trimming removed 4 bases from V and 2 bases from J, with 21 bases in between. The CDR3 has 17 amino acids. CDR3 sequence (DNA): TGTGCCAGCAGCTCCGGGCCCACTGGCGCCAAAACCTACGAGCAGTACTTC. It is translated as CASSSGPTGAKTYEQYF.

In its sample, this clonotype was seen a few times. V usage is TRBV6-1 and J usage is TRBJ1-5; TRBD1 agrees at 8 bases. This CDR3 is 18 amino acids long. In germline, CDR1 is MNHNS, CDR2 SASEGT. Trimming cost V 4 bases and J 0 bases; bases outside gene matches: 11. CDR3 DNA sequence: TGTGCCAGCAGTGGGGAGGGACAGGCGTTATATAGCAATCAGCCCCAGCATTTT. Translating gives CASSGEGQALYSNQPQHF.

The rearrangement joins TRBV6-6 to TRBJ2-5, with TRBD2 matching over 9 bases. The CDR3 consists of 16 residues. V gave up 4 bases and J gave up 4 bases; unmatched junction bases: 10. The germline V gene encodes CDR1 MNHNY and CDR2 SVGAGI (reference sequence). CDR3 sequence: CASSSDSGGPGETQYF. The CDR3 DNA follows: TGTGCCAGCAGTTCCGATAGCGGGGGCCCCGGAGAGACCCAGTACTTC.

The rearrangement uses TRBV7-8 and TRBJ1-2; D may be TRBD1 (5 bases). With 1 base removed from V and 5 bases from J, the gap between germline ends came to 11 bases. Germline V lookup: CDR1 SGHVS, CDR2 FQNEAQ. The CDR3 is 14 amino acids. The CDR3: CASSLEGQTYGYTF. The CDR3, as DNA: TGTGCCAGCAGCTTAGAGGGGCAGACTTATGGCTACACCTTC.

The chain is built from TRBV2 and TRBJ1-1; D possibly corresponds to TRBD1 (6 bases). Trimming pared 0 bases from V and 1 base from J, leaving 9 bases between. Germline-derived CDR1 and CDR2 are SNHLY and FYNNEI. The CDR3 runs to 15 residues. Here the CDR3 reads CASSEATGRNTEAFF. The CDR3 coding sequence is TGTGCCAGCAGTGAAGCAACAGGGAGGAACACTGAAGCTTTCTTT.

This clonotype turned up a few times. This chain connects TRBV7-6 to TRBJ1-4, with D unclear. Looked up from germline, CDR1 is SGHVS and CDR2 is FNYEAQ. The CDR3 sequence is 15 residues long. V lost 1 base and J 4 bases, leaving 10 bases between the germline ends. CDR3: CASSLEPEHNEKLFF. In nucleotides, the CDR3 is TGTGCCAGCAGCTTAGAGCCCGAGCATAATGAAAAACTGTTTTTT.

V gene TRBV6-2 or TRBV6-3 combines with J gene TRBJ2-6; no reliable D call. The CDR3 spans 11 residues. The germline V gene has CDR1 MNHEY and CDR2 SVGEGT. V was shortened by 11 bases and J by 0 bases, with 2 bases between the two germline ends. CDR3 sequence reads: CACSGANVLTF. DNA for the CDR3: TGTGCCTGCTCTGGGGCCAACGTCCTGACTTTC.

This clonotype has only a few counts. V is TRBV28 and J is TRBJ2-1; D possibly corresponds to TRBD1 (5 bases). CDR1 and CDR2 from the germline V gene are MDHEN and SYDVKM. This CDR3 contains 20 residues. Trimming shortened V by 2 bases and J by 0 bases, and 23 bases separated the two germline ends. This CDR3 reads CASSLRPQVPGITSYNEQFF. The CDR3 coding sequence is TGTGCCAGCAGTTTAAGGCCCCAGGTCCCAGGGATCACCTCCTACAATGAGCAGTTCTTC. Full variable domain (rest looked up from reference TRBV28 and TRBJ2-1): DVKVTQSSRYLVKRTGEKVFLECVQDMDHENMFWYRQDPGLGLRLIYFSYDVKMKEKGDIPEGYSVSREKKERFSLILESASTNQTSMYLCASSLRPQVPGITSYNEQFFGPGTRLTVL.

The CDR3 region is CASSDEAESRVDQETQYF. In DNA form, the CDR3 reads TGTGCCAGCAGCGACGAAGCCGAGAGCAGGGTCGACCAAGAGACCCAGTACTTC. This chain connects TRBV7-9 to TRBJ2-5; D is perhaps TRBD1 (5 bases). The germline V gene has CDR1 SEHNR and CDR2 FQNEAQ (reference sequence). The CDR3 is 18 amino acids. With 5 bases removed from V and 0 bases from J, the gap between germline ends came to 22 bases.

CDR3 residues: CASTWTDTGELFF. CDR3 DNA sequence: TGTGCCAGCACCTGGACCGACACCGGGGAGCTGTTTTTT. This sequence joins TRBV2 and TRBJ2-2; D remains unclear. Trimming shortened V by 7 bases and J by 3 bases, and 9 bases separated the two germline ends. The CDR3 consists of 13 residues. From germline, CDR1 is SNHLY and CDR2 FYNNEI.

In its sample, this clonotype was seen many times. CDR3 nucleotides: TGTGCCAGCAGCCATGGGACAGGAAGTAACTATGGCTACACCTTC. Amino acid sequence: CASSHGTGSNYGYTF. The V and J genes are TRBV5-4 and TRBJ1-2, with 8 bases matching TRBD1. V shed 4 bases, J shed 1 base, and the junction held 6 bases outside the gene matches. The germline V gene encodes CDR1 SGHNT and CDR2 YYREEE (reference sequence). The CDR3 has 15 amino acids.

This clonotype has just a few counts. The chain uses TRBV9 and TRBJ1-1; 10 bases are a match to TRBD1. The CDR3 is 16 residues long. After removal of 4 bases from V and 1 base from J, the junction contained 7 bases not matched to a gene. Germline CDR1 reads SGDLS; CDR2 reads YYNGEE. The CDR3 sequence: CASSYDRGQGNTEAFF. The CDR3 region has the DNA TGTGCCAGCAGCTATGACAGGGGGCAAGGGAACACTGAAGCTTTCTTT.

The count of this clonotype is one. This chain connects TRBV7-8 to TRBJ2-5, with 10 bases aligning to TRBD1. Trimming took 1 base from V and 9 from J; bases not matched to a gene: 11. Looked up from germline, CDR1 is SGHVS and CDR2 is FQNEAQ. This CDR3 has 16 residues. DNA for the CDR3: TGTGCCAGCAGCTTAGATGGGACAGGGGTTTTTGAGGCCCAGTACTTC. This sequence encodes CASSLDGTGVFEAQYF.

V is TRBV3-1 and J is TRBJ1-1, with 7 bases aligning to TRBD1. The V segment lost 3 bases and the J segment 1 base; nucleotides outside the gene matches: 5. This CDR3 is 15 amino acids long. The germline gives CDR1 LGHDT, CDR2 YNNKEL (reference sequence). CDR3 sequence reads: CASSHSTGENTEAFF. As DNA, the CDR3 is TGTGCCAGCAGCCATTCCACAGGGGAGAACACTGAAGCTTTCTTT.